These 18 T cell receptor beta chains were all obtained from the same sample, sequenced in a study of cytomegalovirus exposure and HLA in healthy donors. Primers included in the PCR were 60 Vbeta and 13 Jbeta primers. Using immunoSEQ multiplex PCR, the repertoire was profiled, and TCRdb retains in-frame clones only, with some absent. The sample consists of 150,000 to 200,000 clones, 80% of them appearing once. What was sequenced was PBMCs. The receptors were sampled from a man aged 25-40 years in good health and CMV-seronegative.

The rearrangement joins TRBV6-6 to TRBJ1-3; maybe TRBD1 (5 bases). Per the germline V gene, CDR1 is MNHNY and CDR2 is SVGAGI (reference sequence). The V end lost 7 bases, the J end lost 8 bases, and 18 bases lay between the germline ends. This CDR3 comprises 14 residues. Here the CDR3 reads CASTNPLPGDTIYF. CDR3 coding DNA: TGTGCCAGCACCAATCCACTTCCGGGGGACACCATATATTTT.

CDR3 sequence (DNA): TGTGCCAGCAGGGCGAGGGCTTGGCCCCAGCATTTT. This gives the protein CASRARAWPQHF. V and J are TRBV6-1 and TRBJ1-5; D is unclear. V was pared by 6 bases and J by 9 bases, with 12 bases between. The CDR3 runs to 12 residues. Germline lookup yields CDR1 MNHNS and CDR2 SASEGT.

The chain recombines TRBV19 with TRBJ1-1, with D unclear. This CDR3 is built from 13 residues. The ends were cut back, 7 bases at V and 0 bases at J, with 9 bases in the middle. The germline V gene encodes CDR1 LNHDA and CDR2 SQIVND (reference sequence). CDR3: CASTPVLNTEAFF. The CDR3, as DNA: TGTGCCAGTACCCCCGTTCTGAACACTGAAGCTTTCTTT.

V and J are TRBV14 and TRBJ2-5, with D unresolved. The germline CDR1 and CDR2 sequences are SGHDN and FVKESK. Trimming pared 0 bases from V and 4 bases from J, leaving 15 bases between. The CDR3 runs 16 residues. The CDR3, as DNA: TGTGCCAGCAGCCAAGAACTCGGTGGGCTTGGAGAGACCCAGTACTTC. Translating it yields CASSQELGGLGETQYF.

The gene calls are TRBV9 and TRBJ1-2, with 7 positions matching TRBD1. With V trimmed by 4 bases and J by 6 bases, 12 bases remained unmatched. Per germline, CDR1 SGDLS and CDR2 YYNGEE. The CDR3 length is 15 residues. The CDR3 bases are TGTGCCAGCAGCACCCAGGGGGGCAGGGCGGATGGCTACACCTTC. Encoded protein: CASSTQGGRADGYTF.

This chain uses TRBV4-3 with TRBJ2-3, with TRBD1 identical over 7 bases. Germline V gives CDR1 LGHNA, CDR2 YSLEER. Germline trimming cut 3 bases from V and 0 bases from J; bases unmatched to any gene: 3. CDR3 length: 15 residues. CDR3 nucleotide sequence: TGCGCCAGCAGCCAGACAGGGCCTAGCACAGATACGCAGTATTTT. Its protein product is CASSQTGPSTDTQYF.

The chain couples TRBV25-1 to TRBJ2-3; 11 bases are shared with TRBD2. CDR1 and CDR2 (germline): MGHDK, SYGVNS. Trimming cost V 8 bases and J 6 bases; bases outside gene matches: 10. This CDR3 is built from 15 residues. CDR3 loop: CASLGTSGPVDTQYF. Written as DNA, the CDR3 is TGTGCCAGCCTCGGGACTAGCGGCCCCGTGGATACGCAGTATTTT.

This chain links TRBV27 with TRBJ2-3; TRBD2 agrees at 13 bases. The V and J ends lost 2 bases and 5 bases, in that order; junction bases with no gene match: 10. This CDR3 is built from 18 residues. Per the germline V gene, CDR1 is MNHEY and CDR2 is SMNVEV (reference sequence). CDR3 protein: CASSLTRLAGGQGDTQYF. CDR3 coding DNA: TGTGCCAGCAGTTTAACACGACTAGCGGGGGGTCAGGGAGATACGCAGTATTTT.

This clone was picked up one time. The gene calls are TRBV9 and TRBJ2-1; 8 bases fit TRBD2. Trimming cost V 0 bases and J 2 bases; bases outside gene matches: 16. This CDR3 region has 20 residues. The V gene's germline CDR1 is SGDLS and CDR2 YYNGEE. The CDR3: CASSVERGERGTLAYNEQFF. DNA for the CDR3: TGTGCCAGCAGCGTAGAGAGGGGAGAGCGGGGGACTTTGGCCTACAATGAGCAGTTCTTC.

CDR3 amino acids: CASSVTGARNTEAFF. For the CDR3, the DNA is TGTGCCAGTAGTGTAACAGGGGCGCGCAACACTGAAGCTTTCTTT. The chain joins TRBV19 to TRBJ1-1; 7 nucleotides align to TRBD1. CDR3 length: 15 amino acids. V lost 5 bases to trimming and J lost 2 bases; unmatched junction nucleotides: 8. Germline V CDR1 and CDR2: LNHDA, SQIVND (reference sequence).

The chain uses TRBV11-2 and TRBJ2-2; the D gene is possibly TRBD1 (6 bases). The germline V and J ends were trimmed by 7 bases and 0 bases, with 15 bases remaining between them. This CDR3 region has 16 residues. CDR1 and CDR2 (germline): SGHAT, FQNNGV. This CDR3 is CASTGRRQANTGELFF. The CDR3 coding sequence is TGTGCCAGCACGGGACGGCGACAGGCGAACACCGGGGAGCTGTTTTTT.

The chain has TRBV7-8 and TRBJ1-2, with no clear D. The CDR3 covers 15 residues. The V and J ends lost 0 bases and 2 bases respectively, with 10 bases between them. Per the germline V gene, CDR1 is SGHVS and CDR2 is FQNEAQ. Here the CDR3 DNA reads TGTGCCAGCAGCTTAGCTGCAGGCACCAACTATGGCTACACCTTC. Residues: CASSLAAGTNYGYTF.

A few counts support this clone. The chain combines TRBV19 with TRBJ1-1; tentative D call: TRBD1 (6 bases). Trimming took off 7 bases at V and 5 bases at J, with 14 bases between the two ends. CDR3 length: 13 amino acids. Germline V gene sequence: CDR1 LNHDA, CDR2 SQIVND (reference sequence). DNA for the CDR3: TGTGCCAGTACCCCACAGGGCCGGACTGAAGCTTTCTTT. Translating it yields CASTPQGRTEAFF. The full variable domain, in which reference TRBV19 and TRBJ1-1 provide the parts outside the CDR3, is DGGITQSPKYLFRKEGQNVTLSCEQNLNHDAMYWYRQDPGQGLRLIYYSQIVNDFQKGDIAEGYSVSREKKESFPLTVTSAQKNPTAFYLCASTPQGRTEAFFGQGTRLTVV.

V usage is TRBV19 and J usage is TRBJ2-1; TRBD1 matches at 9 bases. The junction had 8 bases not matched to a gene; V was cut back by 8 bases and J by 3 bases. CDR1 and CDR2 from the germline V gene are LNHDA and SQIVND (reference sequence). This CDR3 region has 15 residues. In DNA form, the CDR3 reads TGTGCCAGTGAGGCACAGGGGGCCCTCTACAATGAGCAGTTCTTC. Protein: CASEAQGALYNEQFF.

This chain links TRBV2 with TRBJ1-4, with D hard to call. Per germline, CDR1 SNHLY and CDR2 FYNNEI. The CDR3 extends over 14 amino acids. V lost 4 bases, J lost 11 bases, and 17 bases lay in between. CDR3 nucleotides: TGTGCCAGCAGTGCGTCGATCGGGGTCAGGAAACTGTTTTTT. Translation gives CASSASIGVRKLFF.

The rearrangement joins TRBV5-1 to TRBJ2-7; D may be TRBD2 (6 bases). The CDR3 extends over 17 amino acids. Germline CDR1 reads SGHRS; CDR2 reads YFSETQ. The V and J ends lost 1 base and 2 bases respectively, with 19 bases between them. DNA for the CDR3: TGCGCCAGCAGCTTGTTGGGACTCGGCTACGACACCTACGAGCAGTACTTC. Its protein product is CASSLLGLGYDTYEQYF.

The J gene is TRBJ1-5, the V gene TRBV19; 8 bases agree with TRBD1. This CDR3 region has 15 residues. CDR1 and CDR2 from the germline V gene are LNHDA and SQIVND (reference sequence). V shed 7 bases and J 5 bases; nucleotides not matched to a gene: 10. CDR3 loop: CASIETGVGYQPQHF. The CDR3 nucleotides read TGTGCCAGTATCGAGACAGGGGTAGGGTATCAGCCCCAGCATTTT.

This clone was recorded only once. V is TRBV9 and J is TRBJ2-7; D not resolved. The ends were cut back, 4 bases at V and 4 bases at J, with 6 bases in the middle. This CDR3 has 11 amino acids. Germline V gene data show CDR1 as SGDLS and CDR2 as YYNGEE. The CDR3 DNA is TGTGCCAGCAGCAGAGGATACGAGCAGTACTTC. This sequence encodes CASSRGYEQYF.